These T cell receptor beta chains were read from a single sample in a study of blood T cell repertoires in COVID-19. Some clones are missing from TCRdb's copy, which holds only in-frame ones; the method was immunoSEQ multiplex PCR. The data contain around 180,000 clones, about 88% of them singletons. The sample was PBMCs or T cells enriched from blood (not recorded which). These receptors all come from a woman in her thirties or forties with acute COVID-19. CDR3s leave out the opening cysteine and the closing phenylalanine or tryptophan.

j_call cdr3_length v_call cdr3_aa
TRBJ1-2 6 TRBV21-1 ASTEST
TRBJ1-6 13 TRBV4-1 ASSQGAGDNSPLH
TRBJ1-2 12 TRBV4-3 ASSHRGISYGYT
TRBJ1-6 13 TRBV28 ASTQIGRGNSPLH
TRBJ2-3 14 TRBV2 ASSGLAAGGTDTQY
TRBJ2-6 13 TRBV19 ASRDRGAGANVLT
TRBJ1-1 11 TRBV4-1 ASSLIVRGRTF
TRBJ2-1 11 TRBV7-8 ASSFVSLYEQF
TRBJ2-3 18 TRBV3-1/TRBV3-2 ASSPLSSGGDTWRTDTQY
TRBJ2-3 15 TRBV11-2 ASSPSGGAEPADTQY